This TCR beta chain appears in the sequencing data of a study of early T cells in non-severe SARS-CoV-2 infection. The wider study: Investigators sequenced bulk RNA drawn from unsorted whole blood, and chains remained unpaired. General study findings and limits: Clonotype matching in VDJdb favored anti-spike CD8 responses and did not capture private and CD4 specificities.

With regard to this clonotype: Its target is not known.

Each single cDNA molecule received a unique molecular identifier. TCRdb independently ran MiXCR on the 5' RACE reads; one entry per CDR3 protein. Seen here are 30,000 to 40,000 distinct CDR3 sequences, roughly 7.1% observed once, and the top ten hold approximately 13%. V lost 9 bases to trimming and J lost 7 bases, with 19 bases between them. CDR3 size: 14 residues. Germline values: CDR1 MNHEY, CDR2 SVGEGT. The clonotype originates from an adult who was a healthcare worker with PCR-confirmed SARS-CoV-2 infection or an uninfected control (not recorded which). The chain recombines TRBV6-2 or TRBV6-3 with TRBJ2-1; D is perhaps TRBD2 (5 bases). The sequenced sample was whole blood, obtained at baseline. The CDR3 DNA sequence: TGTGCCAGTGCGGGTAGGGCGGGCCTGAATGAGCAGTTCTTC. Protein product: CASAGRAGLNEQFF.